In its sample, the clone carrying this T cell receptor (beta chain) was seen a few times. Its matching antigen is unknown. The sample originates from a study of CD8+CD57+ T cells in acquired aplastic anemia. Background on the study: The study obtained an average of 3.2 ug of DNA from sorted CD4+ and CD8+ cells.

Whole-study results and caveats: Patients and controls shared 25 to 30 CD8+ CDR3 sequences, which appeared highly expressed in patients and within their immunodominant clones.

Genomic DNA constituted the template upon which TCR beta VDJ and CDR3 profiling was performed. TCRdb independently ran MiXCR on the reads; one entry per CDR3 protein. The data contain around 170,000 distinct CDR3 sequences, 48% of them singletons. Patients who underwent sequencing had shown CD8+CD57+ cell expansion by flow cytometry. Severe acquired aplastic anemia was present in all patients. Among the patients, none had received any therapy at the time of blood sampling. V shed 4 bases, J shed 6 bases, and the junction held 13 bases outside the gene matches. This CDR3 has 15 amino acids. Looked up from germline, CDR1 is DFQATT and CDR2 is SNEGSKA (reference sequence).

This chain connects TRBV20-1 to TRBJ2-7; 9 nucleotides match TRBD2. The material sequenced was sorted CD4+, CD8+, or CD8+CD57+ T cells (not recorded which) from PBMCs. The receptor comes from a human donor with aplastic anemia. CDR3 residues: CSAKRRGLALAEQYF. CDR3 DNA sequence: TGCAGTGCTAAACGTCGGGGACTAGCACTGGCCGAGCAGTACTTC.